This TCR beta chain was recorded in a study of T cell repertoires in cytomegalovirus infection. Study overall: Public TCR beta signatures provided an indication of both CMV infection and a matching HLA type.

Notes on the study in general: Based on cumulative public TCR beta family frequency, carriers of CMV plus the relevant HLA were identified. CMV-specific TCR beta clonotypes restricted by HLA-C were the ones dominating the ex vivo response.

Germline assignment: CDR1 SGHTA and CDR2 FQGNSA. The CDR3 has 15 residues. The V gene lost 1 base and the J gene lost 7 bases, with 14 bases spanning the gap. TCRdb fed the reads into MiXCR, producing one record per CDR3 protein. The sample yields 200,000 to 300,000 distinct CDR3 sequences, roughly an eighth seen once. This clonotype was seen a handful of times. The antigen remains undetermined. The sequenced sample was PBMCs. The rearrangement links TRBV7-2 to TRBJ2-1, with D possibly being TRBD1 or TRBD2 (5 bases each). The source of this sequence is a human donor in good health (CMV status not recorded). Some clones in this sample may be carry-over from other donors' samples. CDR3 sequence: CASSLVRGDRNEQFF. The CDR3 nucleotides are TGTGCCAGCAGCTTAGTTAGGGGAGATAGAAATGAGCAGTTCTTC.